A single sample gave rise to the 31 T cell receptor beta chains below, sequenced in a study of T cell responses to AZD1222 COVID-19 vaccine. Profiling relied on immunoSEQ multiplex PCR, and the TCRdb table lists in-frame clones only, not all of them. The sample consists of roughly 180,000 clones, almost 90% of them appearing once. Sequences were derived from peripheral blood, sampled on day 0 of AZD1222 vaccination. The receptors come from an adult in good health.

This chain connects TRBV5-1 to TRBJ1-1; TRBD1 matches at 7 bases. The germline CDR1 and CDR2 sequences are SGHRS and YFSETQ. The CDR3 totals 15 residues. The trim removed 4 bases at V and 0 bases at J, leaving 6 bases unmatched. The CDR3, as DNA: TGCGCCAGCAGCAAGGGACAGTCCATGAACACTGAAGCTTTCTTT. Translation: CASSKGQSMNTEAFF.

In this sample, this clone turned up once. The V call is TRBV3-1 (or the pseudogene TRBV3-2), the J call TRBJ2-6; D is unclear. V was shortened by 2 bases and J by 0 bases, with 11 bases between the two germline ends. The germline gives CDR1 LGHDT, CDR2 YNNKEL (reference sequence). The CDR3 consists of 17 residues. The CDR3 reads CASSQRQASSGANVLTF. CDR3 in DNA: TGTGCCAGCAGCCAACGACAAGCCAGCTCTGGGGCCAACGTCCTGACTTTC.

The chain joins TRBV28 to TRBJ1-2; maybe TRBD1 (5 bases). Looked up from germline, CDR1 is MDHEN and CDR2 is SYDVKM. The CDR3 sequence is 13 residues long. Trimming stripped 3 bases from V and 8 bases from J, with 13 bases between. Here the CDR3 DNA reads TGTGCCAGCAGTTTGAGGCGGGGCGGCGGCTACACCTTC. Its translation: CASSLRRGGGYTF.

The chain couples TRBV9 to TRBJ2-3; 8 bases fit TRBD1. The CDR3 runs to 15 residues. The V and J ends lost 4 bases and 4 bases, in that order; junction bases with no gene match: 8. Germline V gives CDR1 SGDLS, CDR2 YYNGEE. This CDR3 is CASSLDRGPADTQYF. The CDR3 coding sequence is TGTGCCAGCAGCCTTGACAGGGGACCCGCAGATACGCAGTATTTT.

The count of this clone is one. The chain recombines TRBV28 with TRBJ1-2, with 8 bases identical to TRBD1. The CDR3 contains 12 residues. CDR1 and CDR2 (germline): MDHEN, SYDVKM. The J segment lost 3 bases and the V segment lost 6 bases, leaving 0 bases of the junction unmatched. CDR3 residues: CASRTGDYGYTF. The CDR3 DNA is TGTGCCAGCAGGACAGGGGACTATGGCTACACCTTC.

This clone showed up just once. The chain uses TRBV6-2 or TRBV6-3 and TRBJ1-2; D not resolved. Trimming stripped 4 bases from V and 4 bases from J, with 16 bases between. The V gene's germline CDR1 is MNHEY and CDR2 SVGEGT. The CDR3 totals 15 residues. In nucleotides, the CDR3 is TGTGCCAGCAGTTTGACGACGGGTGTAAGCTATGGCTACACCTTC. Amino acid sequence: CASSLTTGVSYGYTF.

The chain recombines TRBV5-1 with TRBJ2-5; D may be TRBD2 (6 bases). CDR1 is SGHRS and CDR2 is YFSETQ in the germline V gene. This CDR3 region has 15 residues. Trimming cost V 0 bases and J 4 bases, with 13 bases left between them. As DNA, the CDR3 is TGCGCCAGCAGCTTGGCTGGATCAGCGGGAGAGACCCAGTACTTC. It yields the protein CASSLAGSAGETQYF.

J is TRBJ1-5 and V is TRBV19; perhaps TRBD1 as D (6 bases). Germline V gives CDR1 LNHDA, CDR2 SQIVND (reference sequence). Trimming pared 4 bases from V and 5 bases from J, leaving 12 bases between. The CDR3 is made up of 14 amino acids. The CDR3 reads CASSNRVLYQPQHF. As DNA, the CDR3 is TGTGCCAGTAGTAACAGGGTTCTGTATCAGCCCCAGCATTTT.

This sequence joins TRBV9 and TRBJ2-4; D perhaps matches TRBD2 (6 bases). The V end was cut by 7 bases, the J end by 0 bases, with 11 bases between. CDR1 and CDR2 (germline): SGDLS, YYNGEE. The CDR3 is 14 amino acids. CDR3 in DNA: TGTGCCAGCGGAGGGGTCGGAGCCAAAAACATTCAGTACTTC. This encodes CASGGVGAKNIQYF.

V and J are TRBV6-5 and TRBJ2-3, with a tentative D call TRBD1 (6 bases). Trimming removed 4 bases at V and 0 bases at J, with 11 bases between. The germline V gene encodes CDR1 MNHEY and CDR2 SVGAGI. This CDR3 contains 15 residues. CDR3: CASSFTGSSTDTQYF. The CDR3 DNA is TGTGCCAGCAGTTTCACAGGGAGTAGCACAGATACGCAGTATTTT.

The chain has TRBV3-1 (or the pseudogene TRBV3-2) and TRBJ2-2; D could derive from TRBD1 or TRBD2 (5 bases each). The V gene lost 4 bases and the J gene lost 2 bases, with 17 bases spanning the gap. Per the germline V gene, CDR1 is LGHDT and CDR2 is YNNKEL (reference sequence). This CDR3 contains 17 residues. The CDR3 is CASSLGAVGSNTGELFF. The CDR3, as DNA: TGTGCCAGCAGCCTAGGGGCCGTGGGGAGCAACACCGGGGAGCTGTTTTTT.

This sequence joins TRBV30 and TRBJ2-5, with 11 bases lining up with TRBD2. This CDR3 has 15 residues. Germline CDR1 GTSNPN, CDR2 SVGIG (reference sequence). The ends lost 3 bases at V and 1 base at J; junction bases unmatched: 4. CDR3 in DNA: TGTGCCTGGAGCTCTAGCGGGGGGACCCAAGAGACCCAGTACTTC. Protein: CAWSSSGGTQETQYF.

The chain links TRBV7-6 to TRBJ1-4; TRBD1 matches at 7 bases. V trimming: 5 bases; J trimming: 4 bases; junction bases outside the gene matches: 7. The CDR3 is made up of 15 amino acids. Germline lookup yields CDR1 SGHVS and CDR2 FNYEAQ. The CDR3 region has the DNA TGTGCCAGCAGCCTCGGACAGGTTTATAATGAAAAACTGTTTTTT. It translates to CASSLGQVYNEKLFF.

The chain has TRBV10-3 and TRBJ2-1; the D is unclear. The V end lost 4 bases, the J end lost 5 bases, and 3 bases lay between the germline ends. Germline values: CDR1 ENHRY, CDR2 SYGVKD. This CDR3 has 11 amino acids. The CDR3 coding sequence is TGTGCCATCAGTGGGAACAATGAGCAGTTCTTC. Amino acid sequence: CAISGNNEQFF.

This sequence joins TRBV9 and TRBJ2-1; D tentatively fits TRBD1 or TRBD2 (5 bases each). Germline values: CDR1 SGDLS, CDR2 YYNGEE. V lost 3 bases and J 8 bases, leaving 18 bases between the germline ends. The CDR3 extends over 15 amino acids. The CDR3 is CASSATGTPRDEQFF. CDR3 in DNA: TGTGCCAGCAGCGCCACCGGGACCCCAAGGGATGAGCAGTTCTTC. Looking up the rest from reference TRBV9 and TRBJ2-1 gives the full variable domain: DSGVTQTPKHLITATGQRVTLRCSPRSGDLSVYWYQQSLDQGLQFLIQYYNGEERAKGNILERFSAQQFPDLHSELNLSSLELGDSALYFCASSATGTPRDEQFFGPGTRLTVL.

In nucleotides, the CDR3 is TGTGCCAGCAGCTTAGAAAGCGTCAATGAGCAGTTCTTC. It codes for CASSLESVNEQFF. The chain employs TRBV7-9 and TRBJ2-1, with D uncertain. Germline V gene data show CDR1 as SEHNR and CDR2 as FQNEAQ (reference sequence). The CDR3 totals 13 residues. The germline V and J ends were trimmed by 1 base and 6 bases, with 7 bases remaining between them.

The chain uses TRBV18 and TRBJ1-1; D perhaps matches TRBD1 (6 bases). In germline, CDR1 is KGHSH, CDR2 LQKENI. The CDR3 totals 13 residues. V was trimmed by 5 bases and J by 7 bases, leaving 14 bases between them. The CDR3 spells CASSVDRFLEAFF. The CDR3 DNA sequence: TGTGCCAGCTCAGTCGACAGGTTCCTTGAAGCTTTCTTT.

This chain joins TRBV6-5 and TRBJ2-1, with 8 bases lining up with TRBD1. The CDR3 totals 15 residues. Germline CDR1 is MNHEY and CDR2 is SVGAGI. With 7 bases clipped from V and 2 bases from J, the junction kept 7 bases outside the gene matches. This CDR3 is CASTPDREPYNEQFF. The CDR3 coding sequence is TGTGCCAGCACCCCGGACAGGGAGCCCTACAATGAGCAGTTCTTC.

Only one count was recorded for this clone. The chain is built from TRBV3-1 (or the pseudogene TRBV3-2) and TRBJ2-2; 10 bases map to TRBD1. Germline CDR1 LGHDT, CDR2 YNNKEL (reference sequence). The J segment lost 7 bases and the V segment lost 4 bases, leaving 9 bases of the junction unmatched. The CDR3 is 16 residues long. The CDR3 here is CASSPPGQGKDGELFF. CDR3 DNA: TGTGCCAGCAGCCCGCCGGGACAGGGGAAGGACGGGGAGCTGTTTTTT.

The CDR3 reads CSASLRDAGELFF. The CDR3 DNA sequence: TGCAGTGCTAGTCTCAGGGATGCAGGGGAGCTGTTTTTT. V gene TRBV20-1 combines with J gene TRBJ2-2; D possibly corresponds to TRBD1 (5 bases). Deletions cut 3 bases from V and 8 bases from J, with 13 bases between. This CDR3 has 13 residues. Looked up from germline, CDR1 is DFQATT and CDR2 is SNEGSKA (reference sequence).

The genes are TRBV29-1 and TRBJ1-1; 7 nucleotides agree with TRBD1. From germline, CDR1 is SQVTM and CDR2 ANQGSEA. This CDR3 comprises 12 residues. With V trimmed by 0 bases and J by 10 bases, 5 bases remained unmatched. This chain's CDR3 is CSVEDGQAGAFF. The CDR3 nucleotides read TGCAGCGTTGAAGATGGACAGGCAGGAGCTTTCTTT.

This rearrangement joins TRBV7-2 to TRBJ2-5; perhaps TRBD2 as D (5 bases). This CDR3 region has 13 residues. The germline V gene has CDR1 SGHTA and CDR2 FQGNSA. V gave up 5 bases and J gave up 5 bases, with 12 bases separating them. The CDR3 loop is CASSPGLSETQYF. The CDR3 nucleotides are TGTGCCAGCAGCCCAGGACTTTCCGAGACCCAGTACTTC.

V is TRBV6-5 and J is TRBJ2-1; weak D call: TRBD1 (6 bases). The CDR3 runs to 13 residues. The V and J ends lost 4 bases and 7 bases respectively, with 11 bases between them. Germline CDR1 is MNHEY and CDR2 is SVGAGI. CDR3 sequence reads: CASSFDRWNEQFF. The CDR3 coding sequence is TGTGCCAGCAGTTTTGACAGGTGGAATGAGCAGTTCTTC.

The V call is TRBV7-6, the J call TRBJ2-5, with 11 bases that match TRBD1. J gave up 3 bases and V 3 bases, and 0 bases lay outside the gene matches. The germline V gene encodes CDR1 SGHVS and CDR2 FNYEAQ. The CDR3 extends over 14 amino acids. CDR3 bases: TGTGCCAGCAGCTTGGGACAGGGGGAAGAGACCCAGTACTTC. It yields the protein CASSLGQGEETQYF.

This clone was counted a few times. The J gene is TRBJ1-2, the V gene TRBV19; TRBD1 agrees at 8 bases. This CDR3 contains 14 residues. Germline values: CDR1 LNHDA, CDR2 SQIVND (reference sequence). V shed 5 bases, J shed 4 bases, and the junction held 6 bases outside the gene matches. CDR3 amino acids: CASSDPGQGYGYTF. As DNA, the CDR3 is TGTGCCAGTAGTGACCCCGGACAGGGCTATGGCTACACCTTC.

The chain carries TRBV10-1 and TRBJ2-3; D unresolved. The germline V gene has CDR1 WNHNN and CDR2 SYGVQD (reference sequence). Trimming cost V 0 bases and J 2 bases, with 12 bases left between them. The length of the CDR3 is 16 residues. CDR3 loop: CASSESTTPLTDTQYF. Written as DNA, the CDR3 is TGCGCCAGCAGTGAGTCGACAACTCCCCTCACAGATACGCAGTATTTT.

The chain has TRBV10-1 and TRBJ2-2; 15 bases fit TRBD2. Germline V gene lookup returns CDR1 WNHNN and CDR2 SYGVQD (reference sequence). This CDR3 contains 17 residues. V gave up 0 bases and J gave up 5 bases; unmatched junction bases: 1. CDR3 sequence reads: CASSESGLAGGTGELFF. The CDR3 DNA follows: TGCGCCAGCAGTGAGTCGGGACTAGCGGGAGGAACCGGGGAGCTGTTTTTT.

CDR3 nucleotides: TGTGCCTGGACCATAACAGGCCTAGCGGGAATCTCATACGGCGAGCAGTACTTC. Translating gives CAWTITGLAGISYGEQYF. The chain has TRBV30 and TRBJ2-7, with 9 bases matching TRBD2. The V and J ends lost 4 bases and 6 bases, in that order; junction bases with no gene match: 22. CDR1 is GTSNPN and CDR2 is SVGIG in the germline V gene (reference sequence). The CDR3 totals 18 residues.

The CDR3 here is CASSQAETGTREKLFF. The CDR3 nucleotides read TGTGCCAGCAGCCAAGCCGAGACAGGCACAAGGGAAAAACTGTTTTTT. The V gene is TRBV3-1 (or the pseudogene TRBV3-2), the J gene TRBJ1-4, with D possibly being TRBD1 (6 bases). Germline V gene lookup returns CDR1 LGHDT and CDR2 YNNKEL (reference sequence). This CDR3 comprises 16 residues. The V end was cut by 1 base, the J end by 8 bases, with 17 bases between.

The chain has TRBV7-3 and TRBJ2-7, with 9 bases aligning to TRBD1. Germline CDR1 and CDR2: SGHTA and FQGTGA. The CDR3 has 14 residues. After removal of 8 bases from V and 3 bases from J, the junction contained 8 bases not matched to a gene. The CDR3 coding sequence is TGTGCCAGCGCTACCGGGACAGGGAACTACGAGCAGTACTTC. Translation: CASATGTGNYEQYF.

The chain couples TRBV9 to TRBJ2-4; 8 nucleotides line up with TRBD1. The V gene's germline CDR1 is SGDLS and CDR2 YYNGEE. The V gene end was trimmed by 2 bases and the J gene end by 9 bases; junction bases not matched to a gene: 7. The CDR3 consists of 14 residues. Written as DNA, the CDR3 is TGTGCCAGCAGCGTTGGTCAGGGGGCTGGCATTCAGTACTTC. Translating gives CASSVGQGAGIQYF.